This T cell receptor (beta chain) was retrieved from a study of beta chain features in type 1 diabetes. As for the study in general: Healthy donors and patients showed comparable age, gender and cell yields.

Every bit of the isolated RNA underwent reverse transcription, so sequencing read expressed TCRB transcripts. Here immunoSEQ multiplex PCR was the method, and the copy in TCRdb shows in-frame clones only, minus some. The data show fewer than 550,000 clones, more than 9.5% seen once. J was trimmed by 11 bases and V by 1 base; bases with no gene match: 12. Germline V gene lookup returns CDR1 LGHNA and CDR2 YNFKEQ. The CDR3 runs to 16 residues. The receptor was isolated from a woman in her late teens or twenties in good health. Sample: naive CD4+ T cells from blood. The chain carries TRBV4-2 and TRBJ2-3; TRBD2 matches at 10 bases. The DNA of the CDR3 is TGTGCCAGCAGCCAAGTAAGGCTAGCGGGAGACCAAGGGCAGTATTTT. This gives the protein CASSQVRLAGDQGQYF.